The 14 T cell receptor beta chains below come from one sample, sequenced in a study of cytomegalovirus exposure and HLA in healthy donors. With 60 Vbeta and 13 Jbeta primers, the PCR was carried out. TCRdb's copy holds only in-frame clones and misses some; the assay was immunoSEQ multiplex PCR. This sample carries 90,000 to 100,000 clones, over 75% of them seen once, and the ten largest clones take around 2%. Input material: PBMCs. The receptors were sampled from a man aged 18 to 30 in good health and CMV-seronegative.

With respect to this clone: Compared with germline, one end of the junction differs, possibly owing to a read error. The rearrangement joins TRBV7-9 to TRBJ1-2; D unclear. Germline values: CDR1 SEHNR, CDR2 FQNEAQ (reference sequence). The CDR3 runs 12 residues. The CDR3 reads CSSSAGGLGYTF. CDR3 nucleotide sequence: TGTTCCAGCAGCGCCGGTGGGCTTGGCTACACCTTC.

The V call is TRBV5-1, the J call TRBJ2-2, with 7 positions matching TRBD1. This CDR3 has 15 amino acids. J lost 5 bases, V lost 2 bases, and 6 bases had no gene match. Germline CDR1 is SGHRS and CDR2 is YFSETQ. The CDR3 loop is CASSFVTGSTGELFF. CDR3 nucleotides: TGCGCCAGCAGCTTTGTGACAGGGAGTACCGGGGAGCTGTTTTTT.

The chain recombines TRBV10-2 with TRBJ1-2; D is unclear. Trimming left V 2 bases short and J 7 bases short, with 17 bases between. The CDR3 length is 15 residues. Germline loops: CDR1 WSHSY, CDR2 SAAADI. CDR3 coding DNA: TGCGCCAGCAGTGAGACCGGGTCTGGAGGAAGTGGCTACACCTTC. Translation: CASSETGSGGSGYTF.

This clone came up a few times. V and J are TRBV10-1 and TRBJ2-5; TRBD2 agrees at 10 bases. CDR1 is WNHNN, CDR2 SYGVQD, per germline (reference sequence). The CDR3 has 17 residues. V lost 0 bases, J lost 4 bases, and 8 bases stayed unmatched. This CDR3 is CASSESRGLARLETQYF. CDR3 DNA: TGCGCCAGCAGTGAGTCTCGGGGACTAGCGCGACTAGAGACCCAGTACTTC.

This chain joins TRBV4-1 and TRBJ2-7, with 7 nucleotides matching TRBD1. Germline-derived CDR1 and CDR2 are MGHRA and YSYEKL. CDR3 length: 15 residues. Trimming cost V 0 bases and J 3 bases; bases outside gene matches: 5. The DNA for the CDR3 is TGCGCCAGCAGCCAAGAAGACAGGGTCTACTACGAGCAGTACTTC. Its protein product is CASSQEDRVYYEQYF.

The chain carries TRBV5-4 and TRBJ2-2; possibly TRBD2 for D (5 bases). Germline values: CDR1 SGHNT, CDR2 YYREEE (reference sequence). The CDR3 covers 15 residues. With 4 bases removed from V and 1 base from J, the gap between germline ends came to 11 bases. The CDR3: CASSRPAENTGELFF. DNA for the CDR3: TGTGCCAGCAGCCGACCAGCGGAGAACACCGGGGAGCTGTTTTTT.

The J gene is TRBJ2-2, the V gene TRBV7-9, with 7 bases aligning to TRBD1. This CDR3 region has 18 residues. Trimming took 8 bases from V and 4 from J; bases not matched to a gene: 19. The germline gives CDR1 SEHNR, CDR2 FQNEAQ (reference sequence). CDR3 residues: CASPFVAPGGRSTGELFF. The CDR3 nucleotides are TGTGCCAGCCCTTTCGTCGCTCCAGGGGGTCGGAGCACCGGGGAGCTGTTTTTT.

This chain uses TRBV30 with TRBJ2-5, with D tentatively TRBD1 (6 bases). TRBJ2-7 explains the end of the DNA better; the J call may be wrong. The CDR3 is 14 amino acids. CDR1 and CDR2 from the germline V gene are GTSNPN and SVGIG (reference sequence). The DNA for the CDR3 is TGTGCCTGGATGGGGGCGAACCCCTCCTACGAGCAGTACTTC. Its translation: CAWMGANPSYEQYF.

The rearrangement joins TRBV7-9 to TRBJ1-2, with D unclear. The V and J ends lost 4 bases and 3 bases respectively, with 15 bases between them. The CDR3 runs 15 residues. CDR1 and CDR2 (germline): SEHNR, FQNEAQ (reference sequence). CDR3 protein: CASSSQGGNDYGYTF. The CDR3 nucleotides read TGTGCCAGCAGCTCACAAGGCGGGAACGACTATGGCTACACCTTC.

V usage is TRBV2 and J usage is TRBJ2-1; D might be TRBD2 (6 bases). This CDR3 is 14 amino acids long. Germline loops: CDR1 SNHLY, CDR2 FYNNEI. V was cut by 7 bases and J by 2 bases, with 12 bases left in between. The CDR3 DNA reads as TGTGCCAGCATGAAGCGGGTAACCTACAATGAGCAGTTCTTC. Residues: CASMKRVTYNEQFF.

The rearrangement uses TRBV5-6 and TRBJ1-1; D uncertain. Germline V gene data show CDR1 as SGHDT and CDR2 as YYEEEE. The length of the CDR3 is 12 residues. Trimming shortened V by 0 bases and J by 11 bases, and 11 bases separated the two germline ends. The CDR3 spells CASSLGSNGAFF. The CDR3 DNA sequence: TGTGCCAGCAGCTTGGGGTCAAACGGGGCTTTCTTT.

The CDR3 is CASSVTETTEAFF. The CDR3 DNA follows: TGCGCCAGCTCCGTGACAGAGACCACTGAAGCTTTCTTT. The V gene is TRBV4-1, the J gene TRBJ1-1; D is perhaps TRBD1 (5 bases). Germline CDR1 and CDR2: MGHRA and YSYEKL. The CDR3 is 13 residues long. V gave up 8 bases and J gave up 4 bases, with 14 bases separating them.

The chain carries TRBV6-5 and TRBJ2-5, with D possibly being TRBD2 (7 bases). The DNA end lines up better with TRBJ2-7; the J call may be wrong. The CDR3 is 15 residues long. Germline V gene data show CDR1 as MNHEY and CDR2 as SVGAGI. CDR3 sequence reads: CASSYSPGGQYEQYF. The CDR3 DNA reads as TGTGCCAGCAGTTACTCTCCGGGGGGCCAGTACGAGCAGTACTTC.

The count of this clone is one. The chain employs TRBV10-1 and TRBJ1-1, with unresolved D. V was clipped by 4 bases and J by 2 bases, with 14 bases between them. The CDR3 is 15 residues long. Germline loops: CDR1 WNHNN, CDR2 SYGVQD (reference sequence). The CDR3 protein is CASSAKEQSNTEAFF. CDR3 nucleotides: TGCGCCAGCAGTGCCAAGGAACAGAGTAACACTGAAGCTTTCTTT.